The table lists the clone carrying this T cell receptor beta chain with a few counts. Its target is not known. These data originate in a study of T cell responses to AZD1222 COVID-19 vaccine. In germline, CDR1 is SGDLS, CDR2 YYNGEE. V was clipped by 6 bases and J by 0 bases, with 13 bases between them. CDR3 length: 15 residues. Study-wide findings and caveats: Spike-specific TCR depth and breadth grew after two AZD1222 doses. Regions 160-218 and 743-854 dominated among vaccine-associated CD4 TCRs spanning spike. No repertoire was sampled before or during the peak T cell response, only after it.

Assay used: immunoSEQ multiplex PCR; TCRdb lists only in-frame clones, some missing. The data show around 99,000 clones, about 88% seen once. The material sequenced was peripheral blood, taken on day 0 of AZD1222 vaccination. V gene TRBV9 combines with J gene TRBJ2-1, with D hard to call. This sequence was found in an adult in good health. CDR3 sequence: CASNQGPRSYNEQFF. CDR3 DNA sequence: TGTGCCAGCAACCAAGGACCGCGCTCCTACAATGAGCAGTTCTTC.